This is a list of T cell receptor beta chains from one sample in a study of T cells in Graves' hyperthyroidism and ophthalmopathy. TCRdb reprocessed the multiplex PCR reads with MiXCR, giving one entry per CDR3 protein. This table holds 500,000 to 600,000 distinct CDR3 sequences, around 46% found once. The source material was peripheral blood or thyroid tissue (not recorded which). Receptor source: a woman aged 18-29 years with Graves' hyperthyroidism. Each CDR3 is given with its conserved first and last residue. D genes are given only for firm matches. Clone size, where shown, is once, few, many, or a class for clones that have expanded.

clone_size j_call d_call v_call cdr3_length cdr3_aa cdr3_nt
NA TRBJ1-6 TRBD1 TRBV10-3 12 CATRRVTGDLHF TGTGCCACTCGGAGGGTTACAGGGGACCTCCACTTT
NA TRBJ1-2 NA TRBV20-1 11 CSANSGRGYTF TGCAGTGCCAATAGCGGGAGGGGCTACACCTTC
NA TRBJ1-1 NA TRBV5-6 12 CAWNSRGSEAFF TGTGCCTGGAATAGTAGGGGCTCTGAAGCTTTCTTT
many TRBJ1-5 TRBD1 TRBV7-8 12 CASSPDRVAQHF TGTGCCAGCAGCCCGGACAGGGTAGCCCAGCATTTT
NA TRBJ2-2 NA TRBV12-3/TRBV12-4 14 CASSLRGKTGELFF TGTGCCAGCAGTTTACGGGGGAAAACCGGGGAGCTGTTTTTT
many TRBJ2-5 NA TRBV7-9 13 CASSQYSEETQYF TGTGCCAGCAGCCAATACTCGGAAGAGACCCAGTACTTC
NA TRBJ2-7 TRBD2 TRBV4-1 19 CASSQGPGLAGGIVYEQYF TGCGCCAGCAGCCAGGGACCGGGACTAGCGGGAGGTATAGTATACGAGCAGTACTTC
many TRBJ1-2 NA TRBV11-3 12 CASSLVRESYTF TGTGCCAGCAGCTTAGTCCGGGAAAGCTACACCTTC
many TRBJ1-1 TRBD1 TRBV20-1 16 CSPSGTGGALNTEAFF TGCAGTCCGTCCGGGACAGGGGGTGCCCTGAACACTGAAGCTTTCTTT
NA TRBJ1-2 NA TRBV18 14 CASSPRDTGDGYTF TGTGCCAGCTCCCCCCGGGACACGGGGGATGGCTACACCTTC
many TRBJ2-7 NA TRBV20-1 14 CSASGSGTAYEQYF TGCAGTGCTAGTGGCAGCGGGACAGCCTACGAGCAGTACTTC
NA TRBJ1-3 NA TRBV18 13 CASSPPVRLSIYF TGTGCCAGCTCACCACCGGTTCGTCTTTCCATATATTTT
many TRBJ1-3 NA TRBV20-1 13 CSSRPGSGNTIYF TGCAGCAGCAGGCCGGGGTCTGGAAACACCATATATTTT
many TRBJ2-7 NA TRBV6-1 14 CASSVGGSRSEQYF TGTGCCAGCAGTGTTGGGGGTAGTCGGAGCGAGCAGTACTTC
few TRBJ1-5 NA TRBV10-3 13 CAISEGRGQPQHF TGTGCCATCAGTGAGGGAAGGGGCCAGCCCCAGCATTTT
many TRBJ1-1 NA TRBV19 13 CASSAARATEAFF TGTGCCAGTAGTGCGGCCAGGGCCACTGAAGCTTTCTTT
NA TRBJ1-4 TRBD1 TRBV7-2 16 CASSLVSRGSNEKLFF TGTGCCAGCAGCTTAGTCTCCAGGGGGTCGAACGAAAAACTGTTTTTT
many TRBJ2-5 TRBD2 TRBV6-1 16 CASSEATLAGQETQYF TGTGCCAGCAGTGAAGCCACACTAGCGGGACAAGAGACCCAGTACTTC
NA TRBJ2-6 NA TRBV7-2 16 CASSLWLGTGANVLTF TGTGCCAGCAGCTTATGGTTGGGTACTGGGGCCAACGTCCTGACTTTC
many TRBJ2-1 NA TRBV7-9 12 CASSLGSNEQFF TGTGCCAGCAGCTTAGGTAGCAATGAGCAGTTCTTC
NA TRBJ2-7 NA TRBV9 13 CASSVDRLDEQYF TGTGCCAGCAGCGTAGACCGGTTGGACGAGCAGTACTTC
many TRBJ1-2 NA TRBV12-3/TRBV12-4 14 CASSLRTGIRGYTF TGTGCCAGCAGTTTACGTACAGGGATTCGTGGCTACACCTTC
NA TRBJ1-1 NA TRBV7-9 15 CASSISGRGASEAFF TGTGCCAGCAGCATCTCTGGGCGGGGGGCGTCTGAAGCTTTCTTT
NA TRBJ1-3 TRBD1 TRBV29-1 15 CSGDRGRDKFGTIYF TGCAGCGGTGACAGGGGAAGGGACAAGTTCGGCACCATATATTTT
once TRBJ2-7 NA TRBV15 14 CATSRRGIVNEQYF TGTGCCACCAGCAGGAGAGGGATCGTCAACGAGCAGTACTTC
NA TRBJ2-7 TRBD2 TRBV7-6 13 CASETSGIYEQYF TGTGCGAGCGAGACTAGCGGGATATACGAGCAGTACTTC
few TRBJ1-1 NA TRBV7-3 17 CASSLRGVAGMNTEAFF TGTGCCAGCAGCTTAAGGGGGGTTGCGGGGATGAACACTGAAGCTTTCTTT
NA TRBJ1-1 NA TRBV19 13 CASSIGSHTEAFF TGTGCCAGTAGTATTGGCAGCCACACTGAAGCTTTCTTT
NA TRBJ1-5 NA TRBV29-1 11 CSLDLGQPQHF TGCAGCTTGGACTTAGGGCAGCCCCAGCATTTT
NA TRBJ1-5 TRBD1 TRBV15 13 CATSTGGKQPQHF TGTGCCACCAGCACAGGGGGCAAGCAGCCCCAGCATTTT
many TRBJ1-6 NA TRBV7-2 15 CASSLAPGSGSPLHF TGTGCCAGCAGCTTAGCCCCGGGGTCAGGATCACCCCTCCACTTT